One and the same sample provided the 29 T cell receptor beta chains below, sequenced in a study of shared clonotypes between healthy human individuals. Sequenced by immunoSEQ multiplex PCR; TCRdb stores in-frame clones only, minus some. The sample has a few hundred thousand clones; 95% to 98% are singletons. Source material: naive CD4+ T cells sorted from blood. Described subset: CD45RA+ positively selected. The receptors were gathered from a young woman in good health.

This chain links TRBV10-1 with TRBJ2-7; D is uncertain. The V gene's germline CDR1 is WNHNN and CDR2 SYGVQD (reference sequence). Trimming took 6 bases from V and 2 from J, leaving 14 bases between them. This CDR3 spans 14 amino acids. The chain's CDR3 is CASSGASMPYEQYF. Here the CDR3 DNA reads TGCGCCAGCAGCGGCGCAAGCATGCCCTACGAGCAGTACTTC.

The chain uses TRBV28 and TRBJ2-1; D gene uncertain. Germline V CDR1 and CDR2: MDHEN, SYDVKM. The CDR3 has 12 amino acids. Trimming pared 6 bases from V and 8 bases from J, leaving 11 bases between. Written as DNA, the CDR3 is TGTGCCAGCAGCCCCCCCCAGTATGAGCAGTTCTTC. This encodes CASSPPQYEQFF.

The CDR3 DNA reads TGTGCCAGCAGCCAGGGACTAGAAGTGGCTACGCAGTATTTT. Residues: CASSQGLEVATQYF. V usage is TRBV7-7 and J usage is TRBJ2-3; 8 bases are a match to TRBD2. The V gene's germline CDR1 is SSHAT and CDR2 FNYEAQ (reference sequence). This CDR3 is 14 amino acids long. The V gene end was trimmed by 5 bases and the J gene end by 8 bases; junction bases not matched to a gene: 9.

The rearrangement links TRBV11-3 to TRBJ1-2; D perhaps matches TRBD1 (5 bases). Germline assignment: CDR1 SGHNT and CDR2 YENEEA. Trimming stripped 5 bases from V and 8 bases from J, with 15 bases between. This CDR3 has 13 residues. The CDR3 spells CASSIRTLDGYTF. CDR3 DNA: TGTGCCAGCAGCATACGGACATTGGACGGCTACACCTTC. Drawing the rest from reference TRBV11-3 and TRBJ1-2, the complete variable domain is EAGVVQSPRYKIIEKKQPVAFWCNPISGHNTLYWYLQNLGQGPELLIRYENEEAVDDSQLPKDRFSAERLKGVDSTLKIQPAELGDSAVYLCASSIRTLDGYTFGSGTRLTVV.

The chain joins TRBV19 to TRBJ1-4; D perhaps matches TRBD1 (5 bases). Germline V gene data show CDR1 as LNHDA and CDR2 as SQIVND (reference sequence). The V gene lost 2 bases and the J gene lost 2 bases, with 9 bases spanning the gap. The CDR3 totals 15 residues. The CDR3 here is CASSIQGGTNEKLFF. In DNA, the CDR3 is TGTGCCAGTAGTATACAGGGCGGCACTAATGAAAAACTGTTTTTT.

This sequence joins TRBV5-1 and TRBJ1-3; a possible D gene is TRBD1 (5 bases). Germline CDR1 SGHRS, CDR2 YFSETQ. This CDR3 is 15 amino acids long. The V end was cut by 3 bases, the J end by 6 bases, with 16 bases between. The CDR3 sequence is CASSSGWGNINTIYF. The CDR3 region has the DNA TGCGCCAGCAGCTCAGGATGGGGGAATATAAACACCATATATTTT.

The rearrangement uses TRBV29-1 and TRBJ2-7; tentatively, D is TRBD2 (6 bases). Germline V gene lookup returns CDR1 SQVTM and CDR2 ANQGSEA. The length of the CDR3 is 12 residues. The V end lost 4 bases, the J end lost 5 bases, and 12 bases lay between the germline ends. The CDR3 region is CSVAGGLDEQYF. In DNA form, the CDR3 reads TGCAGCGTTGCCGGGGGTCTTGACGAGCAGTACTTC.

The chain links TRBV5-4 to TRBJ1-5; D possibly corresponds to TRBD1 (5 bases). V was cut by 4 bases and J by 3 bases, with 17 bases left in between. The CDR3 contains 16 residues. The germline V gene encodes CDR1 SGHNT and CDR2 YYREEE (reference sequence). CDR3 sequence reads: CASSQGPPHPNQPQHF. In DNA, the CDR3 is TGTGCCAGCAGCCAGGGCCCACCCCACCCCAATCAGCCCCAGCATTTT.

The V call is TRBV5-1, the J call TRBJ2-1; 11 bases line up with TRBD2. V trimming: 4 bases; J trimming: 5 bases; junction bases outside the gene matches: 5. Germline lookup yields CDR1 SGHRS and CDR2 YFSETQ. The CDR3 spans 15 residues. CDR3 loop: CASSTTSGIHNEQFF. The CDR3 bases are TGCGCCAGCAGCACGACTAGCGGGATCCACAATGAGCAGTTCTTC.

The gene calls are TRBV9 and TRBJ2-1, with 8 bases lining up with TRBD2. The V segment lost 3 bases and the J segment 4 bases; nucleotides outside the gene matches: 12. The CDR3 extends over 17 amino acids. Germline-derived CDR1 and CDR2 are SGDLS and YYNGEE. CDR3 in amino acids: CASSGGRFGRGYNEQFF. The CDR3 DNA follows: TGTGCCAGCAGCGGCGGGCGTTTCGGGAGGGGTTACAATGAGCAGTTCTTC.

In regard to this clone: The sample carries other DNA sequences with the same CDR3. The chain links TRBV5-1 to TRBJ2-7, with D uncertain. V was cut by 0 bases and J by 0 bases, with 10 bases left in between. This CDR3 has 15 residues. Germline-derived CDR1 and CDR2 are SGHRS and YFSETQ. The CDR3: CASSLAGTNSYEQYF. The CDR3 nucleotides are TGCGCCAGCAGCTTGGCCGGCACGAACTCCTACGAGCAGTACTTC.

This sequence joins TRBV6-5 and TRBJ2-7; no reliable D call. This CDR3 region has 12 residues. Trimming removed 5 bases at V and 3 bases at J, with 8 bases between. CDR1 and CDR2 (germline): MNHEY, SVGAGI. Written as DNA, the CDR3 is TGTGCCAGCAGTGAGACCCTCTACGAGCAGTACTTC. It encodes CASSETLYEQYF.

The chain uses TRBV25-1 and TRBJ2-3; D is undetermined. Germline lookup yields CDR1 MGHDK and CDR2 SYGVNS. This CDR3 is 15 amino acids long. The ends were cut back, 6 bases at V and 0 bases at J, with 13 bases in the middle. The CDR3 protein is CASRAGTASTDTQYF. Here the CDR3 DNA reads TGTGCCAGCAGAGCCGGAACAGCTAGCACAGATACGCAGTATTTT.

This chain links TRBV27 with TRBJ2-5; 10 bases line up with TRBD2. The DNA end favors TRBJ2-7, so the J call may be wrong. Germline V gene lookup returns CDR1 MNHEY and CDR2 SMNVEV (reference sequence). CDR3 size: 15 residues. The CDR3 DNA reads as TGTGCCAGCCTCCCCATAGCGGGAGGCTCCTACGAGCAGTACTTC. Amino acid sequence: CASLPIAGGSYEQYF.

This clone appeared a few times. This chain uses TRBV29-1 with TRBJ1-1; D ambiguous. This CDR3 contains 11 residues. The germline V and J ends were trimmed by 6 bases and 3 bases, with 8 bases remaining between them. Germline V gives CDR1 SQVTM, CDR2 ANQGSEA. The CDR3 bases are TGCAGCGTCCGGTGGGACACTGAAGCTTTCTTT. It specifies CSVRWDTEAFF.

V usage is TRBV5-1 and J usage is TRBJ2-5, with D maybe TRBD2 (5 bases). V was pared by 0 bases and J by 0 bases, with 9 bases between. The CDR3 runs 15 residues. Per germline, CDR1 SGHRS and CDR2 YFSETQ. The CDR3 DNA reads TGCGCCAGCAGCTTGGAAGGACTCAACCAAGAGACCCAGTACTTC. Its protein product is CASSLEGLNQETQYF.

This clone was seen once. V is TRBV7-2 and J is TRBJ2-7; 10 bases are shared with TRBD2. Germline V gene data show CDR1 as SGHTA and CDR2 as FQGNSA. This CDR3 comprises 15 residues. The trim removed 1 base at V and 4 bases at J, leaving 4 bases unmatched. The CDR3 DNA reads as TGTGCCAGCAGCTTAGATACTAGCGGGGCTTACGAGCAGTACTTC. Its translation is CASSLDTSGAYEQYF.

In the case of this clone: At one boundary the junction diverges from the germline segment, which might be a read error. V usage is TRBV5-1 and J usage is TRBJ1-1; possible D gene TRBD1, 5 bases. This CDR3 has 15 amino acids. The germline V gene has CDR1 SGHRS and CDR2 YFSETQ. The CDR3 bases are TGCGCCAGCAGTTTGGGGGACCGGGGGAACACTGAAGCTTTCTTT. Its protein is CASSLGDRGNTEAFF.

The V and J genes are TRBV19 and TRBJ1-3; D is ambiguous. This CDR3 region has 15 residues. The V gene lost 4 bases and the J gene lost 4 bases, with 14 bases spanning the gap. CDR1 and CDR2 from the germline V gene are LNHDA and SQIVND (reference sequence). The CDR3 nucleotides are TGTGCCAGTAGTACGCTCGGAGGTTTAGGAAACACCATATATTTT. Translating gives CASSTLGGLGNTIYF.

V usage is TRBV19 and J usage is TRBJ1-5; 9 bases map to TRBD1. Germline lookup yields CDR1 LNHDA and CDR2 SQIVND (reference sequence). The CDR3 is made up of 17 amino acids. The V and J ends lost 5 bases and 2 bases, in that order; junction bases with no gene match: 10. The CDR3 reads CASSVNRGRVGNQPQHF. The CDR3 DNA sequence: TGTGCCAGTAGTGTCAACAGGGGGCGGGTAGGCAATCAGCCCCAGCATTTT.

This sequence joins TRBV28 and TRBJ2-2; D ambiguous. Per the germline V gene, CDR1 is MDHEN and CDR2 is SYDVKM. The CDR3 consists of 13 residues. Between the trimmed V and J ends, which lost 6 bases and 7 bases, there was a span of 12 bases. The CDR3 here is CASSLVGVGELFF. CDR3 coding DNA: TGTGCCAGCAGCCTGGTTGGTGTCGGGGAGCTGTTTTTT.

The chain is built from TRBV28 and TRBJ2-7; 7 bases agree with TRBD1. The CDR3 is made up of 13 amino acids. With 8 bases clipped from V and 1 base from J, the junction kept 5 bases outside the gene matches. In germline, CDR1 is MDHEN, CDR2 SYDVKM. The CDR3 sequence: CASQTGPSYEQYF. The CDR3 DNA is TGTGCCAGCCAGACAGGGCCTTCCTACGAGCAGTACTTC. The full variable domain, its missing parts supplied by reference TRBV28 and TRBJ2-7, is DVKVTQSSRYLVKRTGEKVFLECVQDMDHENMFWYRQDPGLGLRLIYFSYDVKMKEKGDIPEGYSVSREKKERFSLILESASTNQTSMYLCASQTGPSYEQYFGPGTRLTVT.

V is TRBV28 and J is TRBJ1-5; D is unresolved. Trimming pared 6 bases from V and 4 bases from J, leaving 19 bases between. The CDR3 sequence is 16 residues long. Germline CDR1 and CDR2: MDHEN and SYDVKM. The CDR3 DNA follows: TGTGCCAGCAGACCACTCGGACGAGGCACTAATCAGCCCCAGCATTTT. Translated, it gives CASRPLGRGTNQPQHF.

This clone was found once. J is TRBJ1-5 and V is TRBV27, with 7 nucleotides matching TRBD1. Germline-derived CDR1 and CDR2 are MNHEY and SMNVEV (reference sequence). The CDR3 totals 16 residues. V was clipped by 0 bases and J by 7 bases; unmatched bases: 9. The CDR3 sequence: CASSLSPGTVYQPQHF. CDR3 DNA sequence: TGTGCCAGCAGTTTATCCCCCGGGACAGTATACCAGCCCCAGCATTTT.

The rearrangement joins TRBV9 to TRBJ2-3; 10 bases are a match to TRBD2. Germline assignment: CDR1 SGDLS and CDR2 YYNGEE. This CDR3 has 17 residues. J gave up 4 bases and V 0 bases, and 8 bases lay outside the gene matches. CDR3 sequence reads: CASSVEPASGSSDTQYF. The CDR3 DNA follows: TGTGCCAGCAGCGTAGAACCGGCTAGCGGGAGCTCAGATACGCAGTATTTT.

The rearrangement links TRBV2 to TRBJ2-5; TRBD2 agrees at 12 bases. Germline CDR1 and CDR2: SNHLY and FYNNEI. The CDR3 covers 15 residues. The ends lost 4 bases at V and 5 bases at J; junction bases unmatched: 5. CDR3 DNA sequence: TGTGCCAGCAGTGGGACTAGCGGGACTGGGGAGACCCAGTACTTC. Protein: CASSGTSGTGETQYF. The full variable domain, completed using reference TRBV2 and TRBJ2-5, is EPEVTQTPSHQVTQMGQEVILRCVPISNHLYFYWYRQILGQKVEFLVSFYNNEISEKSEIFDDQFSVERPDGSNFTLKIRSTKLEDSAMYFCASSGTSGTGETQYFGPGTRLLVL.

V is TRBV15 and J is TRBJ2-2; D not resolved. V shed 1 base and J shed 4 bases, with 7 bases lying between them. This CDR3 comprises 14 residues. Looked up from germline, CDR1 is LNHNV and CDR2 is YYDKDF (reference sequence). The CDR3 DNA reads as TGTGCCACCAGCAGAGTACTTTTCACCGGGGAGCTGTTTTTT. Translated, it gives CATSRVLFTGELFF.

This chain links TRBV27 with TRBJ1-1; no definite D call. V lost 5 bases to trimming and J lost 3 bases, with 13 bases between them. The CDR3 runs 14 residues. The germline CDR1 and CDR2 sequences are MNHEY and SMNVEV (reference sequence). The CDR3: CASSSRREHTEAFF. The CDR3 DNA reads TGTGCCAGCAGTAGCCGGCGGGAGCACACTGAAGCTTTCTTT.

This rearrangement joins TRBV28 to TRBJ2-1, with 7 bases fitting TRBD2. J was trimmed by 1 base and V by 5 bases; bases with no gene match: 5. The CDR3 loop spans 15 amino acids. Germline V gives CDR1 MDHEN, CDR2 SYDVKM. The CDR3 sequence: CASSTAGSSYNEQFF. In nucleotides, the CDR3 is TGTGCCAGCAGTACAGCGGGGTCATCCTACAATGAGCAGTTCTTC.